This TCR beta chain was sequenced in a study of cytomegalovirus exposure and HLA in healthy donors. Whole-study results and caveats: Within an earlier analysis, most TCR beta V segments proved productive either about 87% or about 30% of the time. A link between a missense DCLRE1C variant and TCR beta V- and J-gene trimming emerged from a later analysis. There were about 160 TCR beta chains listed as cytomegalovirus-associated.

Regarding donors, all were healthy bone marrow donors. V gave up 4 bases and J gave up 4 bases, with 8 bases separating them. Germline V gene sequence: CDR1 MNHEY, CDR2 SVGAGI. This CDR3 comprises 13 residues. Concerning this clone: What it binds is not known.

13 Jbeta primers and 60 Vbeta primers were used for the PCR. Method: immunoSEQ multiplex PCR; TCRdb's copy keeps in-frame clones and lacks some. The sample lists 150,000 or so clones, approximately 80% occurring once. The sequencing input was PBMCs. This TCR was recovered from a woman between 50 and 59 years old in good health and CMV-seropositive. The chain couples TRBV6-5 to TRBJ2-1; D may be TRBD2 (5 bases). CDR3 amino acids: CASSFGDYNEQFF. The DNA of the CDR3 is TGTGCCAGCAGTTTCGGGGATTACAATGAGCAGTTCTTC.